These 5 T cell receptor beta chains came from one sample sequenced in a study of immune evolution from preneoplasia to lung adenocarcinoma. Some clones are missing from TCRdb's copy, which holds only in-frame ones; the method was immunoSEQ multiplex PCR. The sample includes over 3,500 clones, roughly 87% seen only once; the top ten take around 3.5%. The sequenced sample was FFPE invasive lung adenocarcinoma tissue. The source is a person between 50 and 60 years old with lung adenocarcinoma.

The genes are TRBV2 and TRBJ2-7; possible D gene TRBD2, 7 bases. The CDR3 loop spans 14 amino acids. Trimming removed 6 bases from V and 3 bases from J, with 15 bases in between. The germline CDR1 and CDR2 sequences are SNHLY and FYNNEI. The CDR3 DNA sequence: TGTGCCAGCAGACCACAGGGAGGGTACTACGAGCAGTACTTC. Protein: CASRPQGGYYEQYF.

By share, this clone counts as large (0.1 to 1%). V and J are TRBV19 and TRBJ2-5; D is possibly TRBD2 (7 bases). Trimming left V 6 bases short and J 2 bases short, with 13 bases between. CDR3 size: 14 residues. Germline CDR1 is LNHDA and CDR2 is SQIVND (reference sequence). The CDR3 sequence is CASRGRGAQETQYF. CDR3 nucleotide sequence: TGTGCCAGTAGGGGACGGGGGGCACAAGAGACCCAGTACTTC.

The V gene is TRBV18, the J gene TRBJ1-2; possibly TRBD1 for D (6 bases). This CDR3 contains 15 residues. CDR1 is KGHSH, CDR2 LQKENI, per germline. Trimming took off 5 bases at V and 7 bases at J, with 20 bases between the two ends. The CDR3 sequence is CASSTEGGPGSGYTF. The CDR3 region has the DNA TGTGCCAGCTCAACAGAGGGGGGCCCTGGGAGTGGCTACACCTTC.

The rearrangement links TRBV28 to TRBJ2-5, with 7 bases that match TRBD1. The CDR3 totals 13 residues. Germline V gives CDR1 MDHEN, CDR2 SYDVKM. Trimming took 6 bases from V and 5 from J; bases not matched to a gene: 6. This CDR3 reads CASSDRVPETQYF. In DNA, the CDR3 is TGTGCCAGCAGCGACAGGGTACCCGAGACCCAGTACTTC.

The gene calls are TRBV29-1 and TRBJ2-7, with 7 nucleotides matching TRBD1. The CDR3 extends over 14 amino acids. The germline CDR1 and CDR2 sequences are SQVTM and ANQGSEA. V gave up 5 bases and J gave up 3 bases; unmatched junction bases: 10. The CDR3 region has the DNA TGCAGCGTTAAGGATTCGAGGACAGGCTACGAGCAGTACTTC. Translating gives CSVKDSRTGYEQYF.